This paragraph covers one T cell receptor (beta chain) sequence. Its antigen is undetermined. This sample is drawn from a study of shared clonotypes between healthy human individuals. Between the trimmed V and J ends, which lost 0 bases and 4 bases, there was a span of 10 bases. This CDR3 spans 14 amino acids. Per the germline V gene, CDR1 is SGHRS and CDR2 is YFSETQ. Broader study findings: Memory subsets generally showed lower estimated richness than naive subsets.

Sequencing used immunoSEQ multiplex PCR; TCRdb keeps in-frame clones, though not all of them. The sample consists of roughly 2.6 million clones, around nine tenths of them appearing once. The chain couples TRBV5-1 to TRBJ2-5, with D unresolved. The TCR sequence derives from a young man in good health. Sequenced material: naive CD4+ T cells sorted from blood. Subset noted: CD45RA+ positively selected. CDR3 sequence reads: CASSLEGMGETQYF. Here the CDR3 DNA reads TGCGCCAGCAGCTTGGAAGGGATGGGAGAGACCCAGTACTTC. The whole variable domain, filled in from reference TRBV5-1 and TRBJ2-5, reads KAGVTQTPRYLIKTRGQQVTLSCSPISGHRSVSWYQQTPGQGLQFLFEYFSETQRNKGNFPGRFSGRQFSNSRSEMNVSTLELGDSALYLCASSLEGMGETQYFGPGTRLLVL.